Below, 14 T cell receptor beta chains from the same sample are listed, as sequenced in a study of T cell repertoires in cytomegalovirus infection (dated by TCRdb to the late 2010s). These TCRs are of unknown antigen specificity. Sequencing instrument: Illumina HiSeq 1500. TCRdb applied fastp at Q25 and MiXCR to the public reads, then kept only in-frame beta chains. Rows with one shared CDR3 protein collapse into an entry with the most common genes and DNA. The sample table contains about half a million distinct CDR3 sequences; only one count was recorded for around a third of them. About 17% of the sample goes to the ten largest clones. Reading the label with the study, this specimen's treatment or condition is: in vitro stimulation with specific CMV peptide epitopes to enrich CMV-specific T cells. The sample was cultured PBMCs, taken from culture after CMV antigen stimulation. Source of these receptors: a human donor in good health (CMV status not recorded). Some clones in this sample may be carry-over from other donors' samples.

The chain joins TRBV5-1 to TRBJ1-1; D is unclear. The CDR3 is 16 amino acids. Germline CDR1 reads SGHRS; CDR2 reads YFSETQ. Trimming removed 2 bases from V and 0 bases from J, with 14 bases in between. For the CDR3, the DNA is TGCGCCAGCAGCTTTGGAGCTACCACCTTGAACACTGAAGCTTTCTTT. Translation gives CASSFGATTLNTEAFF.

This clonotype showed up just a few times. This sequence joins TRBV28 and TRBJ1-5; 7 nucleotides agree with TRBD1. CDR3 length equals 16 residues. The germline CDR1 and CDR2 sequences are MDHEN and SYDVKM. V lost 4 bases and J lost 6; bases outside the gene matches: 12. The CDR3 sequence is CASSSRRGGGGQPQHF. The CDR3 bases are TGTGCCAGCAGTTCCCGCCGAGGGGGCGGCGGTCAGCCCCAGCATTTT.

The chain couples TRBV5-1 to TRBJ1-1; D is perhaps TRBD1 (6 bases). This CDR3 is 14 amino acids long. Trimming shortened V by 7 bases and J by 1 base, and 14 bases separated the two germline ends. CDR1 is SGHRS and CDR2 is YFSETQ in the germline V gene. Here the CDR3 reads CASVRDTGNTEAFF. The CDR3 DNA reads TGCGCCAGCGTCCGGGACACCGGGAACACTGAAGCTTTCTTT.

The genes are TRBV12-3 or TRBV12-4 and TRBJ1-3; D might be TRBD1 (5 bases). With 3 bases removed from V and 4 bases from J, the gap between germline ends came to 16 bases. The CDR3 has 16 residues. CDR3 bases: TGTGCCAGCAGTTTTTCGTTCGGACAACCCGGAAACACCATATATTTT. Amino acid sequence: CASSFSFGQPGNTIYF.

The genes are TRBV10-3 and TRBJ1-4; D not certain. Germline loops: CDR1 ENHRY, CDR2 SYGVKD. The CDR3 extends over 14 amino acids. With 2 bases removed from V and 5 bases from J, the gap between germline ends came to 9 bases. The CDR3 DNA reads TGTGCCATCAGTGAGCCAGGCCTAAATGAAAAACTGTTTTTT. Translation gives CAISEPGLNEKLFF.

The rearrangement uses TRBV7-2 and TRBJ2-5; no firm D call. The CDR3 spans 15 residues. V dropped 2 bases and J dropped 5 bases, with 15 bases sitting between them. Looked up from germline, CDR1 is SGHTA and CDR2 is FQGNSA. DNA for the CDR3: TGTGCCAGCAGCTTATATGGCCAGCAAGCGGAGACCCAGTACTTC. Its protein product is CASSLYGQQAETQYF.

This clonotype was observed at least ten times. The V gene is TRBV7-6, the J gene TRBJ2-1, with 9 bases fitting TRBD2. The junction had 2 bases not matched to a gene; V was cut back by 5 bases and J by 0 bases. Germline CDR1 reads SGHVS; CDR2 reads FNYEAQ. The CDR3 sequence is 15 residues long. The CDR3 here is CASSPAGGSYNEQFF. CDR3 DNA sequence: TGTGCCAGCAGCCCAGCGGGAGGCTCCTACAATGAGCAGTTCTTC.

This clonotype was observed at least ten times. The chain uses TRBV7-9 and TRBJ2-2, with 8 bases aligning to TRBD2. This CDR3 has 14 amino acids. Germline lookup yields CDR1 SEHNR and CDR2 FQNEAQ (reference sequence). V dropped 4 bases and J dropped 6; count of bases not matched to a gene: 4. The CDR3 bases are TGTGCCAGCAGCTCGGGACTAGAGTCCGGGGAGCTGTTTTTT. Protein: CASSSGLESGELFF.

The V call is TRBV4-3, the J call TRBJ2-1; 8 nucleotides agree with TRBD1. In germline, CDR1 is LGHNA, CDR2 YSLEER. The CDR3 consists of 17 residues. Trimming at V came to 0 bases and at J to 7 bases, leaving 11 bases not matched to a gene. CDR3 loop: CASSQDLVTGVENEQFF. Written as DNA, the CDR3 is TGCGCCAGCAGCCAAGATCTTGTGACAGGGGTCGAGAATGAGCAGTTCTTC.

V and J are TRBV28 and TRBJ2-7, with 9 positions matching TRBD1. Germline V lookup: CDR1 MDHEN, CDR2 SYDVKM. The CDR3 runs to 16 residues. V lost 2 bases to trimming and J lost 10 bases; unmatched junction nucleotides: 15. CDR3 sequence (DNA): TGTGCCAGCAGTTTACAAACGGGACAGGGACACCCCTTCCAGTACGTC. It specifies CASSLQTGQGHPFQYV.

This clonotype was seen a few times. The genes are TRBV7-8 and TRBJ1-2; possibly TRBD1 for D (6 bases). The CDR3 covers 15 residues. The V and J ends lost 1 base and 4 bases respectively, with 13 bases between them. Germline V gives CDR1 SGHVS, CDR2 FQNEAQ. The CDR3 DNA follows: TGTGCCAGCAGCTTAGACCAGGGGCAGAGCTATGGCTACACCTTC. Amino acid sequence: CASSLDQGQSYGYTF.

V gene TRBV6-6 combines with J gene TRBJ1-5; the D is unclear. Germline V gene lookup returns CDR1 MNHNY and CDR2 SVGAGI (reference sequence). The CDR3 is 13 residues long. Trimming stripped 5 bases from V and 5 bases from J, with 10 bases between. This CDR3 is CASSDMRYQPQHF. CDR3 sequence (DNA): TGTGCCAGCAGTGATATGAGATATCAGCCCCAGCATTTT.

This chain joins TRBV11-2 and TRBJ2-1; 11 bases are a match to TRBD2. CDR1 is SGHAT and CDR2 is FQNNGV in the germline V gene. With 1 base clipped from V and 0 bases from J, the junction kept 5 bases outside the gene matches. The CDR3 sequence is 18 residues long. CDR3 region: CASSLGLAGINSYNEQFF. In DNA, the CDR3 is TGTGCCAGCAGCTTAGGACTAGCGGGAATAAACTCCTACAATGAGCAGTTCTTC.

The rearrangement links TRBV9 to TRBJ1-1; 8 bases line up with TRBD1. Germline lookup yields CDR1 SGDLS and CDR2 YYNGEE. The CDR3 is 15 amino acids. V gave up 3 bases and J gave up 0 bases; unmatched junction bases: 4. The CDR3 DNA sequence: TGTGCCAGCAGCGGCCGGACAGGGATGAACACTGAAGCTTTCTTT. This sequence encodes CASSGRTGMNTEAFF.